Listed below are T cell receptor beta chains from one sample, sequenced in a study of cytomegalovirus exposure and HLA in healthy donors. TCRdb keeps only in-frame clones here, not all; method: immunoSEQ multiplex PCR. The repertoire holds approximately 210,000 clones, with 75% to 80% as singletons. The specimen sequenced was PBMCs. These receptors were collected from a male donor in good health and CMV-seronegative. Both conserved end residues are part of each CDR3. Fields, in order: J gene, V gene, CDR3 protein.

TRBJ2-7 TRBV2 CASSVSSGTGFDEQYF
TRBJ1-1 TRBV5-6 CASSLGTATEAFF
TRBJ2-7 TRBV7-8 CASRKTSASYEQYF
TRBJ1-6 TRBV7-2 CASSFRDTRYNSPLHF
TRBJ2-7 TRBV6-6 CASRERGLSYEQYF
TRBJ1-1 TRBV4-3 CASSQDGAGNTEAFF
TRBJ2-7 TRBV5-1 CASSARDRVTYEQYF
TRBJ1-1 TRBV5-4 CASSRYRELNTEAFF
TRBJ1-2 TRBV7-3 CASSPEGAGNTDGYTF
TRBJ1-2 TRBV25-1 CASSDRFYGYTF
TRBJ1-2 TRBV7-2 CASSLTGGLRNGYTF